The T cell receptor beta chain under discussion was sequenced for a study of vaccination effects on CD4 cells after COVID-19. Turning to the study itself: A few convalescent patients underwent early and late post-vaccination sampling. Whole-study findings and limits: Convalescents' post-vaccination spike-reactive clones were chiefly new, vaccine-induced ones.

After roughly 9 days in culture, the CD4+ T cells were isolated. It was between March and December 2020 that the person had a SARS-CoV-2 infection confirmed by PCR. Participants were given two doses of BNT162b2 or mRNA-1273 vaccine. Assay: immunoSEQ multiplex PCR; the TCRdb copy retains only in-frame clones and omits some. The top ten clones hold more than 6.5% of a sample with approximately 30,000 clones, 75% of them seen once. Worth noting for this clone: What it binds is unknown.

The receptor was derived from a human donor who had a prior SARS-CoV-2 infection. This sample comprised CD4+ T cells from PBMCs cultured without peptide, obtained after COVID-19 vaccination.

The CDR3 reads CASSRTETYGYTF. CDR3 sequence (DNA): TGTGCCAGCAGCCGAACAGAGACCTATGGCTACACCTTC. The chain is built from TRBV9 and TRBJ1-2; D not resolved. V was cut by 4 bases and J by 4 bases, with 11 bases left in between. CDR3 length: 13 amino acids. Germline CDR1 reads SGDLS; CDR2 reads YYNGEE.